This T cell receptor beta chain was sequenced for a study of PD-1 blockade in classical Hodgkin lymphoma. The study's findings and limits: When nivolumab was started under 1 year after ASCT, patients were excluded. Baseline TCR diversity was reportedly lower in newly diagnosed patients than healthy donors.

Germline V lookup: CDR1 MNHNY, CDR2 SVGAGI (reference sequence). V was pared by 8 bases and J by 6 bases, with 16 bases between. CDR3 length equals 14 residues. There was relapse after autologous stem cell transplantation in every patient, and there was variation in brentuximab vedotin exposure. A note on this clone: Its antigen is unknown.

TCRdb keeps only in-frame clones here, not all; method: immunoSEQ multiplex PCR. The sample records 9,000 to 10,000 clones, 80% to 95% being singletons. This chain uses TRBV6-6 with TRBJ2-2; the D gene could be TRBD1 or TRBD2 (6 bases each). This receptor was identified in a human donor with classical Hodgkin lymphoma. The specimen comprised peripheral blood mononuclear cells (PBMCs), sampled at baseline. The CDR3 spells CASRPSGGPGELFF. CDR3 DNA: TGTGCCAGCCGGCCGTCCGGGGGCCCCGGGGAGCTGTTTTTT.